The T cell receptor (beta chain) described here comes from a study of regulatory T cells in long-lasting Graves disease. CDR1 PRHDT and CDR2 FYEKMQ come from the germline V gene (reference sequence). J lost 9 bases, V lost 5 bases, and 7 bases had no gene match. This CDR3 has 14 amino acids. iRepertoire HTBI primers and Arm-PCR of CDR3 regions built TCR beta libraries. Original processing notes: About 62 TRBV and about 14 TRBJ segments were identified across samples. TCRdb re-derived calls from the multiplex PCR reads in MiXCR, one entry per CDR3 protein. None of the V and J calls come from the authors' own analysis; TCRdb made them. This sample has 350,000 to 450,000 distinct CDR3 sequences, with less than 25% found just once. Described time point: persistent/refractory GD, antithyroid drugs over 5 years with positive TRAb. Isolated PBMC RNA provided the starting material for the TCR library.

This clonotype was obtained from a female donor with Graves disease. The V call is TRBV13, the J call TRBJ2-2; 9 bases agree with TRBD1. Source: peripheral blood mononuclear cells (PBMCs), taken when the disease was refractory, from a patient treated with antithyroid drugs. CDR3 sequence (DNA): TGTGCCAGCAGCCGCAGGACAGGGGTCAGGGAGCTGTTTTTT. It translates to CASSRRTGVRELFF.